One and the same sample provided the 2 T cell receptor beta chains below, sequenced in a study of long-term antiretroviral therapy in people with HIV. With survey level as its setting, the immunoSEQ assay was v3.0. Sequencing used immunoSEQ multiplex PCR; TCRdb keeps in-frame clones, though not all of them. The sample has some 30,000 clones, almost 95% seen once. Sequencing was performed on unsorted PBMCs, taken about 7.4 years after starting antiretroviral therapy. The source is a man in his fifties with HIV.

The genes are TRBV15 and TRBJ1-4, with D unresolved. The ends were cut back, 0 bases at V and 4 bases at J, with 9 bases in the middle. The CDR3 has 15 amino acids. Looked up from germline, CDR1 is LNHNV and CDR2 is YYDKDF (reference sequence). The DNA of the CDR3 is TGTGCCACCAGCAGAGATGACGGGAGTAATGAAAAACTGTTTTTT. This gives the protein CATSRDDGSNEKLFF.

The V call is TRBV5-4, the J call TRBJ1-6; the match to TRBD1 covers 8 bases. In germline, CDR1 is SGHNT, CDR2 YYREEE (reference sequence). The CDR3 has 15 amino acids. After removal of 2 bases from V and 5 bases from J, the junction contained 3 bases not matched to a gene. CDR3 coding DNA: TGTGCCAGCAGCTTAGGACAGGGTAATAATTCACCCCTCCACTTT. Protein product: CASSLGQGNNSPLHF.